This record covers a single T cell receptor beta chain. Its target is not known. The entry originates in a study of monozygotic twins with inflammatory bowel disease. Study-wide results and limits: The authors found no support for a single strong IBD-associated signal or clonotype.

From its re-call of the 5' RACE reads, TCRdb lists each CDR3 protein once, without DNA. The sample table sets out about 350,000 distinct CDR3 sequences. The TCR originated in a human donor with ulcerative colitis or Crohn's disease, or a healthy co-twin of an affected twin (not recorded which). Specimen: blood.

CDR3 region: CASSSGTYGYTF. This chain links TRBV5-1 with TRBJ1-2. The germline gives CDR1 SGHRS, CDR2 YFSETQ. This CDR3 contains 12 residues.